The sequence of this T cell receptor beta chain was determined in a study of T-cell memory formation after mild COVID-19. Across the whole study: Clusters of TCRs were largely donor specific.

TCRdb passed the 5' RACE reads through MiXCR, listing each CDR3 protein once. Among about 340,000 distinct CDR3 sequences listed, approximately 15% were seen once. The junction had 5 bases not matched to a gene; V was cut back by 0 bases and J by 3 bases. Germline V CDR1 and CDR2: SGHTA, FQGNSA. The length of the CDR3 is 16 residues. This TCR derives from a man aged 18 to 30 who had mild COVID-19 (a few samples of this study predate the infection). Cell type and time point are not known. Sequenced input: PBMCs or a T cell subset sorted from them (not recorded which). The rearrangement links TRBV7-2 to TRBJ2-4, with TRBD1 matching over 7 bases. This CDR3 reads CASSLAQGVSKNIQYF. The DNA for the CDR3 is TGTGCCAGCAGCTTAGCGCAGGGGGTGAGCAAAAACATTCAGTACTTC.